The next 19 T cell receptor beta chains were all read from a single sample in a study of technical replicates of blood from several donors. Sequencing used immunoSEQ multiplex PCR; TCRdb keeps in-frame clones, though not all of them. This table has almost 90,000 clones, more than 85% appearing once. The sequencing sample was made of T cells isolated from PBMCs. The source of these receptors is a human donor in good health.

J is TRBJ1-1 and V is TRBV7-9; unclear D gene. Germline assignment: CDR1 SEHNR and CDR2 FQNEAQ (reference sequence). The CDR3 runs to 13 residues. The V end was cut by 3 bases, the J end by 7 bases, with 12 bases between. CDR3 loop: CASSFAGKVEAFF. The CDR3 region has the DNA TGTGCCAGCAGCTTCGCAGGCAAGGTTGAAGCTTTCTTT. Variable domain in full (rest from reference TRBV7-9 and TRBJ1-1): DTGVSQNPRHKITKRGQNVTFRCDPISEHNRLYWYRQTLGQGPEFLTYFQNEAQLEKSRLLSDRFSAERPKGSFSTLEIQRTEQGDSAMYLCASSFAGKVEAFFGQGTRLTVV.

This clone occurred once. The chain links TRBV18 to TRBJ1-1; 8 bases are a match to TRBD1. The germline CDR1 and CDR2 sequences are KGHSH and LQKENI. V was pared by 0 bases and J by 4 bases, with 4 bases of the junction left unmatched. This CDR3 comprises 15 residues. CDR3 DNA: TGTGCCAGCTCACCACCGACAGGGGATCGCACTGAAGCTTTCTTT. This codes for CASSPPTGDRTEAFF.

The gene calls are TRBV4-3 and TRBJ2-7; D gene ambiguous. CDR1 LGHNA and CDR2 YSLEER come from the germline V gene. Deletions cut 0 bases from V and 4 bases from J, with 10 bases between. The CDR3 runs 14 residues. The CDR3 protein is CASSQDRTIYEQYF. For the CDR3, the DNA is TGCGCCAGCAGCCAAGACCGCACAATTTACGAGCAGTACTTC.

This clone appeared a single time. This chain uses TRBV18 with TRBJ2-3; 7 bases align to TRBD2. The CDR3 runs 18 residues. Germline lookup yields CDR1 KGHSH and CDR2 LQKENI. The ends lost 3 bases at V and 2 bases at J; junction bases unmatched: 14. CDR3 in amino acids: CASSPQPSGLFPTDTQYF. In DNA, the CDR3 is TGTGCCAGCTCACCTCAGCCTAGCGGACTCTTCCCCACAGATACGCAGTATTTT.

The chain combines TRBV7-3 with TRBJ2-1, with TRBD2 matching 8 bases. The CDR3 is 15 amino acids. From germline, CDR1 is SGHTA and CDR2 FQGTGA. With 5 bases clipped from V and 3 bases from J, the junction kept 6 bases outside the gene matches. CDR3 coding DNA: TGTGCCAGCAGCCTGAGCGGGAGTGACTACAATGAGCAGTTCTTC. The encoded protein is CASSLSGSDYNEQFF. Full variable domain (outside the CDR3, taken from reference TRBV7-3 and TRBJ2-1): GAGVSQTPSNKVTEKGKYVELRCDPISGHTALYWYRQSLGQGPEFLIYFQGTGAADDSGLPNDRFFAVRPEGSVSTLKIQRTERGDSAVYLCASSLSGSDYNEQFFGPGTRLTVL.

This chain uses TRBV6-6 with TRBJ1-1, with 10 nucleotides matching TRBD1. Germline trimming cut 5 bases from V and 3 bases from J; bases unmatched to any gene: 3. The CDR3 totals 14 residues. Germline loops: CDR1 MNHNY, CDR2 SVGAGI (reference sequence). The CDR3 reads CASSKGTGDTEAFF. In DNA, the CDR3 is TGTGCCAGCAGTAAAGGGACAGGGGACACTGAAGCTTTCTTT.

The chain employs TRBV2 and TRBJ2-1; 13 bases match TRBD2. Germline V gives CDR1 SNHLY, CDR2 FYNNEI. The J segment lost 9 bases and the V segment lost 8 bases, leaving 7 bases of the junction unmatched. The length of the CDR3 is 14 residues. Here the CDR3 DNA reads TGTGCCAGCTACGGGACTAGCGGGACGCGTGAGCAGTTCTTC. Protein: CASYGTSGTREQFF.

This chain connects TRBV29-1 to TRBJ2-7; TRBD2 aligns across 9 bases. The CDR3 spans 13 residues. V was clipped by 5 bases and J by 4 bases; unmatched bases: 6. CDR1 and CDR2 from the germline V gene are SQVTM and ANQGSEA. For the CDR3, the DNA is TGCAGCGTTCGGCGGGAGGGTAGATACGAGCAGTACTTC. Translated: CSVRREGRYEQYF.

The chain has TRBV10-3 and TRBJ2-1; 11 bases map to TRBD1. The germline gives CDR1 ENHRY, CDR2 SYGVKD. The ends lost 7 bases at V and 3 bases at J; junction bases unmatched: 5. This CDR3 has 15 amino acids. CDR3 sequence: CAITTGQGVYNEQFF. DNA of the CDR3: TGTGCCATCACTACGGGACAGGGGGTCTACAATGAGCAGTTCTTC.

The rearrangement joins TRBV13 to TRBJ1-1; D is ambiguous. The germline V and J ends were trimmed by 3 bases and 0 bases, with 2 bases remaining between them. Germline-derived CDR1 and CDR2 are PRHDT and FYEKMQ (reference sequence). There are 12 residues in the CDR3. The CDR3 DNA follows: TGTGCCAGCAGCTTCTTGAACACTGAAGCTTTCTTT. Protein product: CASSFLNTEAFF.

This chain connects TRBV30 to TRBJ1-4; a weak D match, TRBD1 (5 bases). CDR3 length: 12 amino acids. Germline CDR1 reads GTSNPN; CDR2 reads SVGIG (reference sequence). Trimming took off 5 bases at V and 10 bases at J, with 14 bases between the two ends. The CDR3 DNA reads as TGTGCCTGGTCGGGGGAAAGGGGAAAACTGTTTTTT. Translating it yields CAWSGERGKLFF.

The genes are TRBV2 and TRBJ1-5, with 7 bases aligning to TRBD1. Germline V gene lookup returns CDR1 SNHLY and CDR2 FYNNEI. CDR3 length: 13 residues. Trimming took 6 bases from V and 4 from J; bases not matched to a gene: 3. CDR3 loop: CASSDRENQPQHF. The DNA of the CDR3 is TGTGCCAGCAGCGACAGGGAGAATCAGCCCCAGCATTTT.

V and J are TRBV10-3 and TRBJ2-6; D might be TRBD1 (5 bases). Germline assignment: CDR1 ENHRY and CDR2 SYGVKD. Trimming removed 2 bases at V and 14 bases at J, with 16 bases between. There are 14 residues in the CDR3. The CDR3 loop reads CAISEGQGAWFLTF. The CDR3 DNA follows: TGTGCCATCAGTGAGGGACAAGGGGCCTGGTTCCTGACTTTC.

The chain uses TRBV19 and TRBJ1-1; no clear D gene. The CDR3 sequence is 13 residues long. CDR1 LNHDA and CDR2 SQIVND come from the germline V gene (reference sequence). V lost 5 bases and J 1 base, leaving 8 bases between the germline ends. The CDR3 DNA reads TGTGCCAGTAGTGCGACGGGGAACACTGAAGCTTTCTTT. Its protein is CASSATGNTEAFF.

The chain has TRBV27 and TRBJ2-7; 8 bases are a match to TRBD1. The CDR3 totals 12 residues. Germline loops: CDR1 MNHEY, CDR2 SMNVEV (reference sequence). V trimming: 5 bases; J trimming: 6 bases; junction bases outside the gene matches: 3. The CDR3 nucleotides read TGTGCCAGCAGTCCAGGGGGCGGCGAGCAGTACTTC. This gives the protein CASSPGGGEQYF.

This chain joins TRBV4-2 and TRBJ2-7; TRBD2 matches 9 bases. The CDR3 spans 15 residues. Germline values: CDR1 LGHNA, CDR2 YNFKEQ. V trimming: 0 bases; J trimming: 0 bases; junction bases outside the gene matches: 0. The DNA of the CDR3 is TGTGCCAGCAGCCAAGAGACTAGCGGCTCCTACGAGCAGTACTTC. It codes for CASSQETSGSYEQYF.

As to this clone: One end of the junction does not line up with germline, which may come from a read error. The chain joins TRBV6-1 to TRBJ2-7, with a tentative D call TRBD1 (5 bases). The CDR3 runs 18 residues. Germline V gene data show CDR1 as MNHNS and CDR2 as SASEGT. In DNA, the CDR3 is TGTGCCAGCAGTAAAGCACAGCTGACAGCTCTTAGGCCCTACGAGCAGTACTTC. Residues: CASSKAQLTALRPYEQYF.

This chain connects TRBV6-1 to TRBJ2-5; TRBD1 aligns across 9 bases. The junction had 5 bases not matched to a gene; V was cut back by 8 bases and J by 4 bases. The CDR3 length is 13 residues. In germline, CDR1 is MNHNS, CDR2 SASEGT. CDR3 in amino acids: CASLKTGGETQYF. The CDR3 nucleotides are TGTGCCAGCCTCAAGACAGGGGGAGAGACCCAGTACTTC.

J is TRBJ1-5 and V is TRBV5-8, with TRBD1 matching over 7 bases. J was trimmed by 1 base and V by 2 bases; bases with no gene match: 6. This CDR3 contains 16 residues. Germline V gene lookup returns CDR1 SGHTS and CDR2 YDEGEE. CDR3 region: CASSFDRAYSNQPQHF. For the CDR3, the DNA is TGTGCCAGCAGCTTCGACAGGGCTTACAGCAATCAGCCCCAGCATTTT.